This T cell receptor beta chain was identified during a study of identical twins. Using its own MiXCR run on the 5' RACE reads, TCRdb lists one record per CDR3 protein. Of approximately 470,000 distinct CDR3 sequences in the sample, more than 13% are singletons; the top ten hold around 0.57%. There are a few counts of this clonotype. Its target is unknown. V shed 1 base and J shed 2 bases, with 12 bases lying between them. Germline assignment: CDR1 SGHTA and CDR2 FQGNSA. The CDR3 is made up of 15 amino acids. Findings of the study overall: Beta clonotypes that were abundant in cord blood contained fewer insertions, a pattern absent from memory repertoires. Less excess twin sharing appeared in beta out-of-frame sequences.

Another study also made use of these data, one on yellow fever vaccine responses in identical twins.

This chain connects TRBV7-2 to TRBJ2-7; D not certain. The sample was CD4+ T cells sorted from blood. The sequence came from a woman aged 18-29 years in good health. CDR3 in amino acids: CASSLDPGRAYEQYF. CDR3 DNA sequence: TGTGCCAGCAGCTTAGATCCGGGCAGAGCCTACGAGCAGTACTTC. Using reference TRBV7-2 and TRBJ2-7 for the parts outside the CDR3, the full variable domain is GAGVSQSPSNKVTEKGKDVELRCDPISGHTALYWYRQSLGQGLEFLIYFQGNSAPDKSGLPSDRFSAERTGGSVSTLTIQRTQQEDSAVYLCASSLDPGRAYEQYFGPGTRLTVT.